This T cell receptor (beta chain) was identified in a study of cytomegalovirus exposure and HLA in healthy donors. About this clone: What it binds is not known.

Study-level findings and limits: Sequencing likely produced, as an artifact, a cluster of highly shared sequence variants. The investigators catalogued 150 to 200 TCR beta chains as cytomegalovirus-associated.

PCR was performed using 60 Vbeta and 13 Jbeta primers. In the source study's methods: The authors later counted 65 million to 80 million unique TCR beta chains, some 12 million of them shared. Clones were sequenced by immunoSEQ multiplex PCR, and TCRdb holds only the in-frame ones, with some missing. The V and J calls and clone size were taken over from that table, and D and trimming were inferred from the DNA. The sample holds under 110,000 clones, about 70% seen once. The germline gives CDR1 SQVTM, CDR2 ANQGSEA. J gave up 4 bases and V 3 bases, and 1 base lay outside the gene matches. CDR3 length: 12 amino acids.

The clonotype originates from a woman aged 40 to 49 in good health and CMV-seronegative. The rearrangement joins TRBV29-1 to TRBJ2-7; the match to TRBD1 covers 9 bases. Sample: PBMCs. As DNA, the CDR3 is TGCAGCGTTGAGGGACAGGGTTACGAGCAGTACTTC. Its translation: CSVEGQGYEQYF.